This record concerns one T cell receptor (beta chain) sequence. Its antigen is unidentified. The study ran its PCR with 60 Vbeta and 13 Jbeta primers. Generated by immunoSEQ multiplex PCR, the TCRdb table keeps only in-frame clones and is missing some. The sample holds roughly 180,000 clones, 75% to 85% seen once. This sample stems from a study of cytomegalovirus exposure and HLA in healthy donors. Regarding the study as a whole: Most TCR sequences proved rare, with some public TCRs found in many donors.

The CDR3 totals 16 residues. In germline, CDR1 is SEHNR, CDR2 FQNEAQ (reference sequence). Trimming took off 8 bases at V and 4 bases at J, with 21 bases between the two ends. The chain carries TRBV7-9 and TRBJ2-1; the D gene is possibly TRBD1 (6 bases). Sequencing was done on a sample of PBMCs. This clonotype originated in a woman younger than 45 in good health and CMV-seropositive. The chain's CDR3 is CASEQGQRSRYNEQFF. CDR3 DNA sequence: TGTGCCAGCGAACAAGGACAGCGTAGTCGATACAATGAGCAGTTCTTC.